A single TCR beta chain is shown here with its context. Antigen: not known. The source of the sample is a study of T cell responses to AZD1222 COVID-19 vaccine. Overall study context: Second doses that came at about 4 or about 12 weeks were put together.

The repertoire was sequenced with immunoSEQ multiplex PCR; TCRdb's copy has only in-frame clones and lacks some. Of around 120,000 clones listed, 80% to 95% are singletons. Germline CDR1 is SEHNR and CDR2 is FQNEAQ (reference sequence). Trimming left V 3 bases short and J 6 bases short, with 19 bases between. This CDR3 is built from 16 residues. Study observations and caveats: Close to half of spike-specific TCRs reportedly recognize unmutated variant regions. Possibly, clonal diversity was underestimated; donors were largely white British and included more females. Spike-specific TCR breadth and depth rose after two AZD1222 doses.

The sequence derives from an adult in good health. Sequencing was performed on peripheral blood, taken on day 0 of AZD1222 vaccination. This rearrangement joins TRBV7-9 to TRBJ2-3; the D is unclear. CDR3: CASSFSTQESRDTQYF. The DNA of the CDR3 is TGTGCCAGCAGCTTCTCCACTCAAGAATCCCGGGATACGCAGTATTTT.